This T cell receptor beta chain comes out of a study of cytomegalovirus exposure and HLA in healthy donors. In the case of this clone: Its matching antigen is unknown.

This CDR3 is built from 15 residues. After removal of 4 bases from V and 6 bases from J, the junction contained 5 bases not matched to a gene. CDR1 is SGHDN, CDR2 FVKESK, per germline. The study's findings and limits: Sequencing probably produced one cluster of sequence variants that were highly shared. Only CMV serostatus was available as immune exposure information.

In the PCR, 60 Vbeta and 13 Jbeta primers were used. Clones were read by immunoSEQ multiplex PCR, and TCRdb kept only the in-frame ones, dropping some. The sample includes 150,000 to 200,000 clones, about four fifths of them seen just once. This clonotype was sampled from a woman aged 45-65 years in good health and CMV-seronegative. The chain links TRBV14 to TRBJ2-3, with 12 positions matching TRBD2. Specimen: PBMCs. CDR3 amino acids: CASSLRLAGEDTQYF. The CDR3 DNA reads TGTGCCAGCAGCCTCCGACTAGCGGGAGAGGATACGCAGTATTTT. The full variable domain, with the rest looked up from reference TRBV14 and TRBJ2-3, is EAGVTQFPSHSVIEKGQTVTLRCDPISGHDNLYWYRRVMGKEIKFLLHFVKESKQDESGMPNNRFLAERTGGTYSTLKVQPAELEDSGVYFCASSLRLAGEDTQYFGPGTRLTVL.